Each of the 13 T cell receptor beta chains below was sequenced from the same sample in a study of beta chain features in type 1 diabetes. Expressed TCRB transcripts were sequenced after all isolated RNA was converted to cDNA. Method: immunoSEQ multiplex PCR; TCRdb's copy keeps in-frame clones and lacks some. The sample comprises 300,000 to 400,000 clones, 9.5% to 11% of which are singletons, and about 0.015% rests with the top ten. Sequencing was done on a sample of naive CD4+ T cells from blood. All receptors derive from a woman between 25 and 40 years old in good health.

The V call is TRBV9, the J call TRBJ2-3; possible D gene TRBD2, 5 bases. V shed 0 bases and J shed 3 bases, with 11 bases lying between them. CDR1 and CDR2 from the germline V gene are SGDLS and YYNGEE. CDR3 length: 15 amino acids. The CDR3 loop reads CASSVVPSRTDTQYF. The CDR3 bases are TGTGCCAGCAGCGTAGTTCCTAGCAGGACAGATACGCAGTATTTT.

In DNA, the CDR3 is TGTGCCAGCAGCCCAGGGGCCGGGTCCTACAATGAGCAGTTCTTC. Translation gives CASSPGAGSYNEQFF. V and J are TRBV7-2 and TRBJ2-1, with D tentatively TRBD1 (6 bases). V lost 5 bases and J lost 1, with 12 bases in between. This CDR3 spans 15 amino acids. Germline V gene data show CDR1 as SGHTA and CDR2 as FQGNSA.

The V gene is TRBV10-3, the J gene TRBJ2-7; TRBD1 matches at 9 bases. The CDR3 has 13 residues. Germline CDR1 ENHRY, CDR2 SYGVKD. Unmatched junction bases numbered 2, after V lost 4 bases and J lost 4 bases. CDR3 loop: CAISGQGVYEQYF. DNA of the CDR3: TGTGCCATCAGTGGACAGGGGGTGTACGAGCAGTACTTC.

The rearrangement links TRBV5-1 to TRBJ2-5, with TRBD2 matching over 12 bases. Germline V gives CDR1 SGHRS, CDR2 YFSETQ. The CDR3 has 16 residues. V shed 4 bases, J shed 3 bases, and the junction held 7 bases outside the gene matches. The CDR3 region is CASSRGTSGLKETQYF. CDR3 in DNA: TGCGCCAGCAGCCGCGGGACTAGCGGGTTGAAAGAGACCCAGTACTTC. The whole variable domain, filled in from reference TRBV5-1 and TRBJ2-5, reads KAGVTQTPRYLIKTRGQQVTLSCSPISGHRSVSWYQQTPGQGLQFLFEYFSETQRNKGNFPGRFSGRQFSNSRSEMNVSTLELGDSALYLCASSRGTSGLKETQYFGPGTRLLVL.

The rearrangement joins TRBV7-2 to TRBJ1-3; 8 bases are a match to TRBD1. This CDR3 is built from 14 residues. J lost 7 bases, V lost 5 bases, and 7 bases had no gene match. Germline V gives CDR1 SGHTA, CDR2 FQGNSA. CDR3 sequence: CASSLLDRENTIYF. The CDR3 region has the DNA TGTGCCAGCAGCCTACTGGACAGGGAGAACACCATATATTTT.

V usage is TRBV30 and J usage is TRBJ1-1, with D possibly being TRBD1 (5 bases). CDR3 length: 12 amino acids. The ends were cut back, 4 bases at V and 3 bases at J, with 9 bases in the middle. Germline CDR1 and CDR2: GTSNPN and SVGIG (reference sequence). CDR3 region: CAWKDKYTEAFF. For the CDR3, the DNA is TGTGCCTGGAAGGACAAGTACACTGAAGCTTTCTTT.

The V gene is TRBV15, the J gene TRBJ2-3, with 8 bases identical to TRBD1. The junction had 7 bases not matched to a gene; V was cut back by 1 base and J by 1 base. Germline V gene data show CDR1 as LNHNV and CDR2 as YYDKDF (reference sequence). This CDR3 has 17 residues. DNA of the CDR3: TGTGCCACCAGCAGAGTGGGCAGGGGGCGAGGCACAGATACGCAGTATTTT. Translation: CATSRVGRGRGTDTQYF.

This clone was counted between two and nine times. The chain combines TRBV30 with TRBJ2-5; no definite D call. The CDR3 is 11 residues long. The ends were cut back, 6 bases at V and 4 bases at J, with 9 bases in the middle. Germline V gene sequence: CDR1 GTSNPN, CDR2 SVGIG (reference sequence). The CDR3 bases are TGTGCCTGTAGCCCAGCAGAGACCCAGTACTTC. Translated: CACSPAETQYF. The whole variable domain, filled in from reference TRBV30 and TRBJ2-5, reads SQTIHQWPATLVQPVGSPLSLECTVEGTSNPNLYWYRQAAGRGLQLLFYSVGIGQISSEVPQNLSASRPQDRQFILSSKKLLLSDSGFYLCACSPAETQYFGPGTRLLVL.

The chain joins TRBV27 to TRBJ2-1, with 12 bases identical to TRBD2. Germline V gene lookup returns CDR1 MNHEY and CDR2 SMNVEV (reference sequence). The CDR3 contains 16 residues. The ends lost 5 bases at V and 3 bases at J; junction bases unmatched: 5. In DNA, the CDR3 is TGTGCCAGCAGTGAAAGGACTAGCGGGAACTACAATGAGCAGTTCTTC. This gives the protein CASSERTSGNYNEQFF.

CDR3 in DNA: TGTGCCAGCAGTGACGGGCAGGGATTGGGGGCCAACGTCCTGACTTTC. Its protein product is CASSDGQGLGANVLTF. The chain employs TRBV25-1 and TRBJ2-6; D is possibly TRBD1 (5 bases). The CDR3 loop spans 16 amino acids. Germline CDR1 reads MGHDK; CDR2 reads SYGVNS. V was cut by 3 bases and J by 4 bases, with 13 bases left in between.

This clone was seen more than once but under ten times. V and J are TRBV25-1 and TRBJ1-1; a weak D match, TRBD1 (5 bases). The CDR3 runs to 15 residues. V was shortened by 1 base and J by 0 bases, with 9 bases between the two germline ends. Germline V gene lookup returns CDR1 MGHDK and CDR2 SYGVNS. The CDR3 spells CASSEWATVNTEAFF. Written as DNA, the CDR3 is TGTGCCAGCAGTGAATGGGCGACAGTGAACACTGAAGCTTTCTTT.

This clone was found a few times. The chain couples TRBV28 to TRBJ1-4; D remains unclear. V shed 6 bases and J shed 5 bases, with 7 bases lying between them. There are 12 residues in the CDR3. CDR1 and CDR2 from the germline V gene are MDHEN and SYDVKM. The CDR3, as DNA: TGTGCCAGCAGACAGTTCAATGAAAAACTGTTTTTT. This encodes CASRQFNEKLFF.

This clone was seen more than once but under ten times. The V call is TRBV4-3, the J call TRBJ2-3; 12 bases align to TRBD2. The trim removed 2 bases at V and 0 bases at J, leaving 3 bases unmatched. The CDR3 spans 17 residues. Looked up from germline, CDR1 is LGHNA and CDR2 is YSLEER. The CDR3 region is CASSQRGLAGSTDTQYF. DNA for the CDR3: TGCGCCAGCAGCCAAAGAGGACTAGCGGGGAGCACAGATACGCAGTATTTT.